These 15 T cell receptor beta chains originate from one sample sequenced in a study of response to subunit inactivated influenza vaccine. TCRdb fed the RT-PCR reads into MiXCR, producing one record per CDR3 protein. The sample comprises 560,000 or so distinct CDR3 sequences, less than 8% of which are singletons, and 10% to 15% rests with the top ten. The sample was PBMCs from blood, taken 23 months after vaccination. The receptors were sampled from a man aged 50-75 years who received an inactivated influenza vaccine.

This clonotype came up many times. CDR3 nucleotides: TGTGCCAGCAGCCGTACAGGGGTTAATGAAAAACTGTTTTTT. As protein: CASSRTGVNEKLFF. The V call is TRBV4-2, the J call TRBJ1-4, with TRBD1 matching over 7 bases. In germline, CDR1 is LGHNA, CDR2 YNFKEQ. The length of the CDR3 is 14 residues. V was clipped by 4 bases and J by 4 bases; unmatched bases: 3.

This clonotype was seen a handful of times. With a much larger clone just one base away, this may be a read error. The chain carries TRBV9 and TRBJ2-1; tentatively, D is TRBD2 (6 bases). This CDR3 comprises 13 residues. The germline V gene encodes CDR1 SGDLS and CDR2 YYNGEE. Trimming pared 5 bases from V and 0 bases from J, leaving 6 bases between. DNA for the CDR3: TGTGCCAGCAGGCGGGGCTCCTACAATGAGCAGTTCTTC. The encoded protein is CASRRGSYNEQFF. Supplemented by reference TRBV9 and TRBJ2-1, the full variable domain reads DSGVTQTPKHLITATGQRVTLRCSPRSGDLSVYWYQQSLDQGLQFLIQYYNGEERAKGNILERFSAQQFPDLHSELNLSSLELGDSALYFCASRRGSYNEQFFGPGTRLTVL.

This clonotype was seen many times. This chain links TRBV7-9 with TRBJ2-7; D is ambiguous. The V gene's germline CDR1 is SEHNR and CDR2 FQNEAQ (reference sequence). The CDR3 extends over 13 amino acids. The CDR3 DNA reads TGTGCGAGCTTGGCGGAGAACTCCTACGAGCAGTACTTC. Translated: CASLAENSYEQYF.

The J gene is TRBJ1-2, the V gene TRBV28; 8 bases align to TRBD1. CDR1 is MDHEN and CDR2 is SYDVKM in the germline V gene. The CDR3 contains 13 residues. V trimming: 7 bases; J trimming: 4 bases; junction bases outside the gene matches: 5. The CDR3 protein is CASNPGGGYGYTF. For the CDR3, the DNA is TGTGCCAGCAACCCAGGGGGCGGCTATGGCTACACCTTC.

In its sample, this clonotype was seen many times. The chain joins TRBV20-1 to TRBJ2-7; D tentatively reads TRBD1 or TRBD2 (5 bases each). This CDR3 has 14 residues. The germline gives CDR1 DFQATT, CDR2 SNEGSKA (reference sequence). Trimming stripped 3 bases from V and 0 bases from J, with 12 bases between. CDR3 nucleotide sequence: TGCAGTGCTAGGCCAGGGAGAGCCTCCTACGAGCAGTACTTC. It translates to CSARPGRASYEQYF.

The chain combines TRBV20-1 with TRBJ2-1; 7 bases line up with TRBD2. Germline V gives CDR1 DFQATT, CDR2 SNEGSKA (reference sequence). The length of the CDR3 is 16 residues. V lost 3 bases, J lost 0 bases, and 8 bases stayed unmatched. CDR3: CSARAASGSSYNEQFF. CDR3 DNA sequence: TGCAGTGCTAGGGCTGCTAGCGGAAGCTCCTACAATGAGCAGTTCTTC.

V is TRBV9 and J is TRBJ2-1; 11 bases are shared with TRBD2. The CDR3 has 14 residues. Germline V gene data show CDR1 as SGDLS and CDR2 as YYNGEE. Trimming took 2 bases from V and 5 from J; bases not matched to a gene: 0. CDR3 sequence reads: CASSVGLADNEQFF. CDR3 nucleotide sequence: TGTGCCAGCAGCGTGGGACTAGCGGACAATGAGCAGTTCTTC.

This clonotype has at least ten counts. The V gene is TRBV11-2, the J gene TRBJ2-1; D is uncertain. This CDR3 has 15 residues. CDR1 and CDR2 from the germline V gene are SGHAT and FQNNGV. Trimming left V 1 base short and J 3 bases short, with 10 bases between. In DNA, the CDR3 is TGTGCCAGCAGCTTAGGGTTCATTGTCTACAATGAGCAGTTCTTC. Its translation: CASSLGFIVYNEQFF.

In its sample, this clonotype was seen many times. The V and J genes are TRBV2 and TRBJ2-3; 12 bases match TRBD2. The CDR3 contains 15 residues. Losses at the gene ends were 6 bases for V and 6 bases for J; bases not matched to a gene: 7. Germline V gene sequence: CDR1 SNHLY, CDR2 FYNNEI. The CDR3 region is CASRSPSGRADTQYF. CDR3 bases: TGTGCCAGCAGATCCCCTAGCGGGAGGGCTGATACGCAGTATTTT.

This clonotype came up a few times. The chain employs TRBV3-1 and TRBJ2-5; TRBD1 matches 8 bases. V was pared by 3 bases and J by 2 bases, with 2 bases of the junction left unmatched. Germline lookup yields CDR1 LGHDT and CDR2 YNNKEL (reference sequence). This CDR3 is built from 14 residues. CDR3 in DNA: TGTGCCAGCAGCCATTGGGACAGGCAAGAGACCCAGTACTTC. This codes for CASSHWDRQETQYF.

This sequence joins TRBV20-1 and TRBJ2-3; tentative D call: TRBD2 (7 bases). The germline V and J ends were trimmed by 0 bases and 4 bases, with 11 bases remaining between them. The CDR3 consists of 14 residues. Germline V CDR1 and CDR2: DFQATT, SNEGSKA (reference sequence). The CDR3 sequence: CSARDGGAADTQYF. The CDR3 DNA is TGCAGTGCTAGAGATGGGGGGGCCGCAGATACGCAGTATTTT.

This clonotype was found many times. For the CDR3, the DNA is TGTGCCAGCAGCTTATCACAGATCGCCTTAGAGACCCAGTACTTC. Its translation is CASSLSQIALETQYF. The genes are TRBV7-6 and TRBJ2-5; D unresolved. Per germline, CDR1 SGHVS and CDR2 FNYEAQ. With 2 bases removed from V and 4 bases from J, the gap between germline ends came to 14 bases. The CDR3 has 15 amino acids.

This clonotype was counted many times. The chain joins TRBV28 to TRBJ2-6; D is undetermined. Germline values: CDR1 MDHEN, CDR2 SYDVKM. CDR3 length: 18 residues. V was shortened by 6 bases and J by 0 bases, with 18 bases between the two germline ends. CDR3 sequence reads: CASSSSWGKGSGANVLTF. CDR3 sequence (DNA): TGTGCCAGCAGCTCCTCGTGGGGTAAAGGCTCTGGGGCCAACGTCCTGACTTTC.

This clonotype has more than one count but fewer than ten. In DNA, the CDR3 is TGCGCCAGCAGCTCCCAGGGACAGAGTTATGGCTACACCTTC. Protein: CASSSQGQSYGYTF. The chain is built from TRBV5-1 and TRBJ1-2; 7 nucleotides agree with TRBD1. Germline V gene sequence: CDR1 SGHRS, CDR2 YFSETQ. This CDR3 contains 14 residues. The J segment lost 5 bases and the V segment lost 3 bases, leaving 7 bases of the junction unmatched.

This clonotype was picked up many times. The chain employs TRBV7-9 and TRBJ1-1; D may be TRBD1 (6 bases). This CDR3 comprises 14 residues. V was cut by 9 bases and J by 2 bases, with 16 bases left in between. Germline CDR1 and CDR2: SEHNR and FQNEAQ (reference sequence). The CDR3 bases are TGTGCCAGTAGGTCAGGGGTCATAAACACTGAAGCTTTCTTT. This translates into CASRSGVINTEAFF.